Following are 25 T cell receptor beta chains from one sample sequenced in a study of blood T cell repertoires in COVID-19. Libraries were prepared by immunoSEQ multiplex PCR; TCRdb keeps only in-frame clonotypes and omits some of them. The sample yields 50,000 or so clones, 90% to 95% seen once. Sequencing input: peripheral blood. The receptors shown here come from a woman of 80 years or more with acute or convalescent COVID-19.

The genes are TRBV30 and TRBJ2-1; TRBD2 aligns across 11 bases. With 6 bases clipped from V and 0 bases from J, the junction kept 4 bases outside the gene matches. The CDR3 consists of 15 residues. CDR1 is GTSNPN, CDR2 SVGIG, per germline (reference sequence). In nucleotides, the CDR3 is TGTGCCTGTTCTAGCGGGGGGAGCTCCTACAATGAGCAGTTCTTC. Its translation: CACSSGGSSYNEQFF.

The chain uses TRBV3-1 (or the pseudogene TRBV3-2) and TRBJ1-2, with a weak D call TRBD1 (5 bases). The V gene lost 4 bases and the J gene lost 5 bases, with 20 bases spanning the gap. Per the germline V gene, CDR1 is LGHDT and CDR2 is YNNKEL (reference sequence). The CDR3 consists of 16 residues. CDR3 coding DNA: TGTGCCAGCAGCCCTTCGGAGGGGACCTTTAGGTATGGCTACACCTTC. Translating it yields CASSPSEGTFRYGYTF.

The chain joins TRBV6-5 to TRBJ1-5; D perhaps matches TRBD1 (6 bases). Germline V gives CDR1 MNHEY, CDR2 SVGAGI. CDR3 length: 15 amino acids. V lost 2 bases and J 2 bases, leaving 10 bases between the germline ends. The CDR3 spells CASSYDGGGNQPQHF. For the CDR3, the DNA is TGTGCCAGCAGTTACGATGGGGGCGGCAATCAGCCCCAGCATTTT.

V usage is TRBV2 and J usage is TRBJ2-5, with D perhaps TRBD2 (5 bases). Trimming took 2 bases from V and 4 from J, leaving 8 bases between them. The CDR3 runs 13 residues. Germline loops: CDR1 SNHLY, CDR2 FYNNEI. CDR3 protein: CASSETRGETQYF. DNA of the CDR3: TGTGCCAGCAGTGAAACTAGAGGAGAGACCCAGTACTTC.

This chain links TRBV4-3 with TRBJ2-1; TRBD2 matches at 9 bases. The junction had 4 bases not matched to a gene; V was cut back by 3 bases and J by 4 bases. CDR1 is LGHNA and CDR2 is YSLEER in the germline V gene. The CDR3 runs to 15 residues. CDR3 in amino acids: CASSHGLAQYNEQFF. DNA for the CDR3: TGCGCCAGCAGCCATGGACTAGCGCAATACAATGAGCAGTTCTTC.

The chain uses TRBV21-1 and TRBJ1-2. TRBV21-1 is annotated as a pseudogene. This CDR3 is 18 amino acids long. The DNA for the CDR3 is TGTGCCAGCAGCAAAGTGAACAAGGAGGCCAATACTAACTATGGCTACACCTTC. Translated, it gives CASSKVNKEANTNYGYTF.

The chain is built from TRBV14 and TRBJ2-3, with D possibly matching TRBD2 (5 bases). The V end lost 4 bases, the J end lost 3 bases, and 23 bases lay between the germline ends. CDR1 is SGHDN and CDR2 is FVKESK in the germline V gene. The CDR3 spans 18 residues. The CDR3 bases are TGTGCCAGCAGCCTCCGACTCGCAGCGGCCACCGGTACAGATACGCAGTATTTT. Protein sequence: CASSLRLAAATGTDTQYF.

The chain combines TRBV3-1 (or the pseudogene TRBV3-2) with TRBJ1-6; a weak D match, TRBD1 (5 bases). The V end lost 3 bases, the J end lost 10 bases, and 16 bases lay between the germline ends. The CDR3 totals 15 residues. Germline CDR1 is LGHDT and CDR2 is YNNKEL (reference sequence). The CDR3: CASSQGGKTGSPLHF. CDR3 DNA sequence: TGTGCCAGCAGCCAGGGGGGGAAAACGGGGTCACCCCTCCACTTT.

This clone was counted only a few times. In DNA form, the CDR3 reads TGTGCCTGGAGTGGACAGAACTATGGCTACACCTTC. This codes for CAWSGQNYGYTF. The chain employs TRBV30 and TRBJ1-2; D might be TRBD1 (5 bases). The V end was cut by 1 base, the J end by 2 bases, with 5 bases between. Germline CDR1 and CDR2: GTSNPN and SVGIG (reference sequence). The length of the CDR3 is 12 residues.

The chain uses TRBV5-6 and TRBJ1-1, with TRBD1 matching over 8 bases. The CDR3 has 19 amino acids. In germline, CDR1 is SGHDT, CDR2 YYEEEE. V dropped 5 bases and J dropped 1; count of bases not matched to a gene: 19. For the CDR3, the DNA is TGTGCCAGCAGGATCCGGGACAGGACATACGCGCTCCCGAACACTGAAGCTTTCTTT. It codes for CASRIRDRTYALPNTEAFF.

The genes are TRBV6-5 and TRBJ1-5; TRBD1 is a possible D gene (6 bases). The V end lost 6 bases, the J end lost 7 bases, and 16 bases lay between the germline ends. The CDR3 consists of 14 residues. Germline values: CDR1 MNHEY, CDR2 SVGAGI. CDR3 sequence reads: CASSRSGARQPQHF. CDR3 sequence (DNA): TGTGCCAGCAGCCGTTCAGGGGCACGGCAGCCCCAGCATTTT.

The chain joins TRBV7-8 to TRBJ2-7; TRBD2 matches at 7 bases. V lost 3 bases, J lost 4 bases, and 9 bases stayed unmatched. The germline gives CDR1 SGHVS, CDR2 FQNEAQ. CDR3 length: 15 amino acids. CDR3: CASSFASGGGYEQYF. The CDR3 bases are TGTGCCAGCAGCTTTGCTAGCGGAGGAGGGTACGAGCAGTACTTC.

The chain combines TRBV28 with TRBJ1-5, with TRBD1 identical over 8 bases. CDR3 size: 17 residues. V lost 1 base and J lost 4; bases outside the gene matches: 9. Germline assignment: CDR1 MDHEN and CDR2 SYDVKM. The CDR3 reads CASSLSQGVGGNQPQHF. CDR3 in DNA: TGTGCCAGCAGTTTATCACAGGGGGTGGGGGGAAATCAGCCCCAGCATTTT.

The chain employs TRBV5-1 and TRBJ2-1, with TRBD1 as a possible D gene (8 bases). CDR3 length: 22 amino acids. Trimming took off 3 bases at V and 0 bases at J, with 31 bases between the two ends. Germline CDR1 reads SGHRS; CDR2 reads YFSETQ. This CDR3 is CASSSRGIGQGGTISSYNEQFF. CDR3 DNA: TGCGCCAGCAGCTCCCGTGGGATCGGACAGGGAGGGACTATTTCCTCCTACAATGAGCAGTTCTTC.

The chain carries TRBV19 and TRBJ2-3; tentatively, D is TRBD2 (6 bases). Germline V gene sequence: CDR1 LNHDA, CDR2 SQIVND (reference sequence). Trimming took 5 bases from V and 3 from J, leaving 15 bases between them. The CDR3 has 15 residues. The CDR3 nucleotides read TGTGCCAGTAGTGATACAGGCGGAGGGACAGATACGCAGTATTTT. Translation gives CASSDTGGGTDTQYF.

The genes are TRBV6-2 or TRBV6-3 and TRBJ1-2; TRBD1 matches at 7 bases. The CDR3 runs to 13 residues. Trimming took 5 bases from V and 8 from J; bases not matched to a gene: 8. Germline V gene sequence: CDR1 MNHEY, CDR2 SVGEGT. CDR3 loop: CASSPRTGLGYTF. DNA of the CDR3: TGTGCCAGCAGTCCACGGACAGGTCTGGGCTACACCTTC.

The CDR3 spells CASSSKRGLSPLHF. CDR3 nucleotide sequence: TGTGCCAGCAGTTCCAAGAGGGGGCTGTCACCCCTCCACTTT. The chain employs TRBV27 and TRBJ1-6; TRBD1 aligns across 7 bases. Per germline, CDR1 MNHEY and CDR2 SMNVEV (reference sequence). The CDR3 is made up of 14 amino acids. Unmatched junction bases numbered 7, after V lost 4 bases and J lost 10 bases.

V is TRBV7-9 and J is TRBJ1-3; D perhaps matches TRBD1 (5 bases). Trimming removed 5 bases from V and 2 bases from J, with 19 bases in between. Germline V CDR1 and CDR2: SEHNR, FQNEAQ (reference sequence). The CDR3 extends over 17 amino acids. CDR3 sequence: CASSTTGTFVPGNTIYF. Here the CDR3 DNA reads TGTGCCAGCAGCACGACCGGGACTTTTGTTCCTGGAAACACCATATATTTT.

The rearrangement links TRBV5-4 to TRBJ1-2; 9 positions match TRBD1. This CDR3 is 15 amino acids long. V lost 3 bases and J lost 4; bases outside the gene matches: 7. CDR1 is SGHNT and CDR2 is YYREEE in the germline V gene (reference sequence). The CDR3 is CASSSAGTGSYGYTF. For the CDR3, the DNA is TGTGCCAGCAGCTCGGCCGGGACAGGGAGCTATGGCTACACCTTC. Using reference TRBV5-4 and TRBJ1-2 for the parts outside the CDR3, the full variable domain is ETGVTQSPTHLIKTRGQQVTLRCSSQSGHNTVSWYQQALGQGPQFIFQYYREEENGRGNFPPRFSGLQFPNYSSELNVNALELDDSALYLCASSSAGTGSYGYTFGSGTRLTVV.

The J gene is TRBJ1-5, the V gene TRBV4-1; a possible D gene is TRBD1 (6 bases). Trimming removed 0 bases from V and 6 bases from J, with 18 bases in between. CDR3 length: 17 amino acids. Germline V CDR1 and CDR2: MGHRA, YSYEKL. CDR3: CASSQDWGTPEGQPQHF. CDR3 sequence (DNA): TGCGCCAGCAGCCAAGACTGGGGGACACCCGAGGGTCAGCCCCAGCATTTT.

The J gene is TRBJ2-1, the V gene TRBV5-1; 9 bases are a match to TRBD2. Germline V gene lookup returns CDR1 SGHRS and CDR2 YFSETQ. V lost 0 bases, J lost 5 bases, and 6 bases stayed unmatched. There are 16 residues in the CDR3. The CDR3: CASSLGKTSGHNEQFF. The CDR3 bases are TGCGCCAGCAGCTTGGGAAAAACTAGCGGGCACAATGAGCAGTTCTTC.

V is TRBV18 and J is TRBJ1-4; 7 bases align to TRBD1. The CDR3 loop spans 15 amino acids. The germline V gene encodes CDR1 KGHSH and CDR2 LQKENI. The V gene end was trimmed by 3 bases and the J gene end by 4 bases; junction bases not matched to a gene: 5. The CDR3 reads CASSPEQGINEKLFF. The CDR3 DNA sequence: TGTGCCAGCTCACCCGAACAGGGGATTAATGAAAAACTGTTTTTT.

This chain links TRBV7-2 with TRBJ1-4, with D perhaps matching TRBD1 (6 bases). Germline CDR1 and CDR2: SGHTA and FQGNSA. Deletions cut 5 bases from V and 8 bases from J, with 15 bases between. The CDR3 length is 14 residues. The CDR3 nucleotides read TGTGCCAGCAGCAGAAACAGGGTCGACGAAAAACTGTTTTTT. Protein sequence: CASSRNRVDEKLFF.

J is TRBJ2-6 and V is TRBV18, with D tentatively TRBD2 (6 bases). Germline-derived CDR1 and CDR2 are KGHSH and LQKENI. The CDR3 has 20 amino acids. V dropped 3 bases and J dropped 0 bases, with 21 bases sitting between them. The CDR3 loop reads CASSPQEALAYGSGANVLTF. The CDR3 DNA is TGTGCCAGCTCACCCCAGGAGGCACTAGCCTATGGCTCTGGGGCCAACGTCCTGACTTTC.

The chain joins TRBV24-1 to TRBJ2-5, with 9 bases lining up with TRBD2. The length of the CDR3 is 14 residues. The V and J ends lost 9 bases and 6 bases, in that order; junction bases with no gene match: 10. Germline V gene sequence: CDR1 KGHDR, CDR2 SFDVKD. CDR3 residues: CATASGTAGKTQYF. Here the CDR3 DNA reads TGTGCCACCGCTAGCGGGACAGCGGGAAAGACCCAGTACTTC.